The 4 T cell receptor beta chains below come from one sample, sequenced in a study of radiation and T cells in renal cell carcinoma. Time point meaning: blood 2 weeks post-SBRT. Treatment described: 15 Gy SBRT to primary tumor, nephrectomy 4 weeks later. The table came from immunoSEQ multiplex PCR; TCRdb's copy has only in-frame clones and leaves some out. The repertoire includes 100,000 to 150,000 clones, approximately 90% of them detected once, and over 4.5% sits in the top ten. Sequenced here: blood, sampled from a patient whose treatment included radiotherapy and nephrectomy. Receptor source: a woman aged 65 to 85 with renal cell carcinoma.

This chain uses TRBV27 with TRBJ2-7; D ambiguous. The CDR3 covers 16 residues. Trimming left V 2 bases short and J 0 bases short, with 14 bases between. From germline, CDR1 is MNHEY and CDR2 SMNVEV (reference sequence). The CDR3 sequence is CASSLLPGRSSYEQYF. Written as DNA, the CDR3 is TGTGCCAGCAGTTTACTCCCGGGCCGAAGCTCCTACGAGCAGTACTTC.

The chain is built from TRBV30 and TRBJ2-5; D not certain. V was pared by 3 bases and J by 3 bases, with 11 bases between. There are 13 residues in the CDR3. CDR1 is GTSNPN, CDR2 SVGIG, per germline (reference sequence). The CDR3, as DNA: TGTGCCTGGAGCTCGGTACCAAAAGAGACCCAGTACTTC. It translates to CAWSSVPKETQYF.

The chain has TRBV9 and TRBJ1-6; D unclear. The CDR3 has 13 residues. Germline V gene lookup returns CDR1 SGDLS and CDR2 YYNGEE. Trimming cost V 1 base and J 12 bases, with 11 bases left between them. The CDR3 nucleotides are TGTGCCAGCAGCGTATCCCTTCGGGAACCCCTCCACTTT. This gives the protein CASSVSLREPLHF.

V is TRBV7-2 and J is TRBJ2-3; 7 bases match TRBD1. The CDR3 contains 16 residues. Germline lookup yields CDR1 SGHTA and CDR2 FQGNSA. V dropped 5 bases and J dropped 0; count of bases not matched to a gene: 8. CDR3 sequence reads: CASSGRDRTSTDTQYF. Written as DNA, the CDR3 is TGTGCCAGCAGCGGCCGGGACAGAACTAGCACAGATACGCAGTATTTT.